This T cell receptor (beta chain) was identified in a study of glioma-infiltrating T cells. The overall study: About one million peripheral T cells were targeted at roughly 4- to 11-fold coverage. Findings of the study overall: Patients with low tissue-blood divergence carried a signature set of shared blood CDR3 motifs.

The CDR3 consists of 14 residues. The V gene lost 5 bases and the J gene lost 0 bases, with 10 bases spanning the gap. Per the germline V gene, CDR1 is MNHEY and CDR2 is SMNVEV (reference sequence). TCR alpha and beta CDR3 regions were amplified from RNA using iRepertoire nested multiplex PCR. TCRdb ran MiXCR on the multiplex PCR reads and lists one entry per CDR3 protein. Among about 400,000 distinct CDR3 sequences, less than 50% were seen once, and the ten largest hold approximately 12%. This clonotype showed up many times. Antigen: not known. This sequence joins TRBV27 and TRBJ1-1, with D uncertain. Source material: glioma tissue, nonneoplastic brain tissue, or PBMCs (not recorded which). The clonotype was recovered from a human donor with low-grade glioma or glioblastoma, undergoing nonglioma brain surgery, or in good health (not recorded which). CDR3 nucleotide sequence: TGTGCCAGCAGTCTCGTATCGATGAACACTGAAGCTTTCTTT. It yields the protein CASSLVSMNTEAFF.